These 32 T cell receptor beta chains share one sample of origin, sequenced in a study of control samples from healthy donors and cancer patients. Clones were read by immunoSEQ multiplex PCR, and TCRdb kept only the in-frame ones, dropping some. The table records 74,000 or so clones, around nine tenths of them present only once. The material sequenced was blood. These receptors all come from a man aged 45 to 65 in good health.

This clone was found a few times. The V call is TRBV2, the J call TRBJ2-7; D is undetermined. Trimming stripped 6 bases from V and 3 bases from J, with 9 bases between. The CDR3 spans 12 residues. Germline CDR1 and CDR2: SNHLY and FYNNEI. In DNA form, the CDR3 reads TGTGCCAGCAGGGTCACAGACTACGAGCAGTACTTC. It translates to CASRVTDYEQYF.

This chain connects TRBV2 to TRBJ1-1, with a weak D call TRBD1 (5 bases). Germline V gene data show CDR1 as SNHLY and CDR2 as FYNNEI. Between the trimmed V and J ends, which lost 6 bases and 1 base, there was a span of 15 bases. This CDR3 comprises 15 residues. The CDR3 DNA reads as TGTGCCAGCAGCGGGGGTGATTGGTCGAACACTGAAGCTTTCTTT. It encodes CASSGGDWSNTEAFF. Full variable domain (missing parts from reference TRBV2 and TRBJ1-1): EPEVTQTPSHQVTQMGQEVILRCVPISNHLYFYWYRQILGQKVEFLVSFYNNEISEKSEIFDDQFSVERPDGSNFTLKIRSTKLEDSAMYFCASSGGDWSNTEAFFGQGTRLTVV.

The chain carries TRBV5-6 and TRBJ2-5, with D unclear. The CDR3 contains 15 residues. Germline lookup yields CDR1 SGHDT and CDR2 YYEEEE. The V and J ends lost 3 bases and 0 bases respectively, with 12 bases between them. The CDR3 here is CASSSPSEYQETQYF. The CDR3 coding sequence is TGTGCCAGCAGCTCCCCATCGGAGTACCAAGAGACCCAGTACTTC.

This chain links TRBV30 with TRBJ1-2; D is unresolved. CDR3 length: 10 amino acids. V dropped 2 bases and J dropped 9 bases, with 7 bases sitting between them. Germline CDR1 is GTSNPN and CDR2 is SVGIG (reference sequence). The CDR3 here is CAWSRASYTF. The DNA of the CDR3 is TGTGCCTGGAGTCGAGCTAGCTACACCTTC.

V is TRBV18 and J is TRBJ2-6; D is perhaps TRBD1 (6 bases). The CDR3 has 15 residues. Trimming removed 6 bases from V and 6 bases from J, with 15 bases in between. Germline CDR1 and CDR2: KGHSH and LQKENI. In DNA form, the CDR3 reads TGTGCCAGCTCCCTAGGACAGAACTTGGCCAACGTCCTGACTTTC. It yields the protein CASSLGQNLANVLTF.

This clone was seen a single time. The chain combines TRBV13 with TRBJ2-3, with D perhaps TRBD1 or TRBD2 (5 bases each). CDR1 is PRHDT, CDR2 FYEKMQ, per germline (reference sequence). The CDR3 loop spans 13 amino acids. Trimming cost V 1 base and J 6 bases, with 8 bases left between them. For the CDR3, the DNA is TGTGCCAGCAGCTTAGTCAGGGAGGATACGCAGTATTTT. It yields the protein CASSLVREDTQYF.

The gene calls are TRBV10-2 and TRBJ1-1; no clear D gene. The germline V and J ends were trimmed by 8 bases and 0 bases, with 10 bases remaining between them. This CDR3 has 13 amino acids. Per the germline V gene, CDR1 is WSHSY and CDR2 is SAAADI. Here the CDR3 reads CASLRTVNTEAFF. As DNA, the CDR3 is TGCGCCAGCCTTAGGACTGTGAACACTGAAGCTTTCTTT.

The chain is built from TRBV5-1 and TRBJ2-7; D is perhaps TRBD1 (6 bases). The CDR3 is 16 amino acids. Looked up from germline, CDR1 is SGHRS and CDR2 is YFSETQ. Trimming took 1 base from V and 1 from J, leaving 15 bases between them. The chain's CDR3 is CASSLFGRTESYEQYF. In nucleotides, the CDR3 is TGCGCCAGCAGCTTGTTCGGCCGGACAGAGTCCTACGAGCAGTACTTC.

The CDR3 loop is CASSPRQGSYGYTF. The CDR3 nucleotides are TGTGCCAGCAGCCCCCGACAGGGCAGCTATGGCTACACCTTC. The chain combines TRBV3-1 (or the pseudogene TRBV3-2) with TRBJ1-2, with 7 bases aligning to TRBD1. Per the germline V gene, CDR1 is LGHDT and CDR2 is YNNKEL (reference sequence). V was pared by 4 bases and J by 4 bases, with 6 bases of the junction left unmatched. The CDR3 is made up of 14 amino acids.

Here the CDR3 reads CASSLDSGIKDTQYF. CDR3 bases: TGTGCCAGCAGCTTAGATTCGGGAATAAAAGATACGCAGTATTTT. The chain recombines TRBV7-9 with TRBJ2-3; possibly TRBD2 for D (5 bases). The CDR3 runs to 15 residues. The V end lost 1 base, the J end lost 5 bases, and 13 bases lay between the germline ends. Per germline, CDR1 SEHNR and CDR2 FQNEAQ (reference sequence).

The rearrangement joins TRBV3-1 (or the pseudogene TRBV3-2) to TRBJ1-2, with 10 bases fitting TRBD1. V was clipped by 7 bases and J by 3 bases; unmatched bases: 5. CDR1 LGHDT and CDR2 YNNKEL come from the germline V gene (reference sequence). This CDR3 contains 14 residues. The CDR3 here is CASTPDRGDYGYTF. The CDR3 region has the DNA TGTGCCAGCACCCCGGACAGGGGGGACTATGGCTACACCTTC.

This sequence joins TRBV7-9 and TRBJ1-5; a weak D match, TRBD1 (6 bases). Trimming stripped 5 bases from V and 2 bases from J, with 13 bases between. The germline gives CDR1 SEHNR, CDR2 FQNEAQ (reference sequence). This CDR3 is 15 amino acids long. This CDR3 is CASSPGDTRNQPQHF. The CDR3 DNA sequence: TGTGCCAGCAGCCCGGGGGACACCCGCAATCAGCCCCAGCATTTT.

This rearrangement joins TRBV10-3 to TRBJ1-1; TRBD1 might be the D (5 bases). CDR3 size: 15 residues. The V gene lost 4 bases and the J gene lost 5 bases, with 17 bases spanning the gap. Germline V gene sequence: CDR1 ENHRY, CDR2 SYGVKD. The chain's CDR3 is CAISALPGGTTEAFF. The DNA of the CDR3 is TGTGCCATCAGTGCCCTTCCCGGGGGAACTACTGAAGCTTTCTTT.

The chain employs TRBV14 and TRBJ1-1; D unclear. CDR1 SGHDN and CDR2 FVKESK come from the germline V gene. The V gene lost 6 bases and the J gene lost 1 base, with 18 bases spanning the gap. This CDR3 is built from 16 residues. CDR3 in amino acids: CASRTEIPGWNTEAFF. CDR3 DNA sequence: TGTGCCAGCAGAACCGAGATCCCGGGGTGGAACACTGAAGCTTTCTTT.

The V call is TRBV5-1, the J call TRBJ1-3; no reliable D call. CDR3 length: 15 amino acids. CDR1 is SGHRS, CDR2 YFSETQ, per germline. V dropped 4 bases and J dropped 2 bases, with 13 bases sitting between them. CDR3: CASSRVAEAGNTIYF. For the CDR3, the DNA is TGCGCCAGCAGCCGGGTGGCGGAGGCTGGAAACACCATATATTTT.

V usage is TRBV5-5 and J usage is TRBJ1-4, with TRBD1 as a possible D gene (5 bases). Trimming left V 4 bases short and J 4 bases short, with 8 bases between. The CDR3 runs 13 residues. The germline gives CDR1 SGHKS, CDR2 YYEKEE (reference sequence). CDR3: CASSPGGNEKLFF. In nucleotides, the CDR3 is TGTGCCAGCAGCCCCGGGGGTAATGAAAAACTGTTTTTT.

This clone was picked up one time. This chain links TRBV12-3 or TRBV12-4 with TRBJ1-5; a weak D match, TRBD1 (5 bases). The CDR3 length is 13 residues. The V gene lost 6 bases and the J gene lost 7 bases, with 13 bases spanning the gap. The CDR3 DNA is TGTGCCAGCAGCCCGGGGGAAGGGCAGCCCCAGCATTTT. It codes for CASSPGEGQPQHF.

This clone has more than one count but fewer than ten. The rearrangement links TRBV5-5 to TRBJ1-2; TRBD1 matches 8 bases. The trim removed 0 bases at V and 4 bases at J, leaving 5 bases unmatched. CDR3 size: 15 residues. Germline CDR1 is SGHKS and CDR2 is YYEKEE (reference sequence). The CDR3 nucleotides read TGTGCCAGCAGCTTGGACTCAGGGGGCGGCTATGGCTACACCTTC. Translated: CASSLDSGGGYGYTF. Supplemented by reference TRBV5-5 and TRBJ1-2, the full variable domain reads DAGVTQSPTHLIKTRGQQVTLRCSPISGHKSVSWYQQVLGQGPQFIFQYYEKEERGRGNFPDRFSARQFPNYSSELNVNALLLGDSALYLCASSLDSGGGYGYTFGSGTRLTVV.

CDR3 nucleotides: TGTGCCAGCAGTCAAATTCGACTAGCGGGGGGAGATACGCAGTATTTT. It specifies CASSQIRLAGGDTQYF. The chain is built from TRBV7-9 and TRBJ2-3; 13 bases align to TRBD2. Germline V gene lookup returns CDR1 SEHNR and CDR2 FQNEAQ (reference sequence). The trim removed 6 bases at V and 5 bases at J, leaving 8 bases unmatched. This CDR3 region has 16 residues. The full variable domain, in which reference TRBV7-9 and TRBJ2-3 provide the parts outside the CDR3, is DTGVSQNPRHKITKRGQNVTFRCDPISEHNRLYWYRQTLGQGPEFLTYFQNEAQLEKSRLLSDRFSAERPKGSFSTLEIQRTEQGDSAMYLCASSQIRLAGGDTQYFGPGTRLTVL.

This clone is labeled medium-sized (0.01 to 0.1%). The rearrangement links TRBV27 to TRBJ1-5, with D unclear. Trimming took 5 bases from V and 2 from J, leaving 16 bases between them. Germline CDR1 and CDR2: MNHEY and SMNVEV (reference sequence). The CDR3 totals 16 residues. CDR3: CASSPLSPAGNQPQHF. CDR3 DNA sequence: TGTGCCAGCAGTCCGTTGTCCCCGGCGGGCAATCAGCCCCAGCATTTT.

The chain combines TRBV18 with TRBJ1-5; 8 nucleotides align to TRBD1. Germline CDR1 KGHSH, CDR2 LQKENI. This CDR3 is built from 14 residues. Trimming removed 4 bases from V and 5 bases from J; junction bases left unmatched: 4. The CDR3 DNA reads as TGTGCCAGCTCACGAACAGGGGGTGATCAGCCCCAGCATTTT. This gives the protein CASSRTGGDQPQHF.

The chain links TRBV27 to TRBJ2-7; D is perhaps TRBD2 (5 bases). Trimming left V 2 bases short and J 3 bases short, with 11 bases between. This CDR3 has 14 residues. Germline assignment: CDR1 MNHEY and CDR2 SMNVEV (reference sequence). CDR3 DNA sequence: TGTGCCAGCAGTTTACAGGACGGGATCTACGAGCAGTACTTC. Its protein is CASSLQDGIYEQYF.

This clone has a single count. The rearrangement uses TRBV11-2 and TRBJ1-6, with a weak D call TRBD1 (5 bases). The CDR3 sequence is 15 residues long. The germline gives CDR1 SGHAT, CDR2 FQNNGV. V dropped 3 bases and J dropped 6 bases, with 12 bases sitting between them. The CDR3: CASSLEGLGNSPLHF. CDR3 coding DNA: TGTGCCAGCAGCTTGGAGGGGTTAGGTAATTCACCCCTCCACTTT.

This chain connects TRBV14 to TRBJ2-3; no firm D call. This CDR3 spans 18 amino acids. Trimming removed 2 bases from V and 0 bases from J, with 18 bases in between. Looked up from germline, CDR1 is SGHDN and CDR2 is FVKESK. This CDR3 reads CASSQRDTTYASTDTQYF. As DNA, the CDR3 is TGTGCCAGCAGCCAACGAGACACAACCTATGCTAGCACAGATACGCAGTATTTT.

The chain is built from TRBV19 and TRBJ2-7; TRBD1 matches 8 bases. This CDR3 has 15 residues. Trimming took 1 base from V and 6 from J; bases not matched to a gene: 8. CDR1 and CDR2 from the germline V gene are LNHDA and SQIVND (reference sequence). The CDR3 DNA follows: TGTGCCAGTAGTATAGGGAGACAGGGGATTGGCGAGCAGTACTTC. Its protein product is CASSIGRQGIGEQYF. The whole variable domain, filled in from reference TRBV19 and TRBJ2-7, reads DGGITQSPKYLFRKEGQNVTLSCEQNLNHDAMYWYRQDPGQGLRLIYYSQIVNDFQKGDIAEGYSVSREKKESFPLTVTSAQKNPTAFYLCASSIGRQGIGEQYFGPGTRLTVT.

The chain joins TRBV3-1 (or the pseudogene TRBV3-2) to TRBJ2-3; 10 bases are a match to TRBD2. The CDR3 totals 16 residues. V gave up 4 bases and J gave up 2 bases; unmatched junction bases: 6. Germline V gives CDR1 LGHDT, CDR2 YNNKEL (reference sequence). CDR3 nucleotides: TGTGCCAGCAGCCCCACACTAGCGGGGCCCACAGATACGCAGTATTTT. It specifies CASSPTLAGPTDTQYF.

The rearrangement links TRBV3-1 (or the pseudogene TRBV3-2) to TRBJ2-1; 10 nucleotides line up with TRBD2. With 3 bases clipped from V and 6 bases from J, the junction kept 5 bases outside the gene matches. CDR3 size: 15 residues. Germline V gene sequence: CDR1 LGHDT, CDR2 YNNKEL (reference sequence). The CDR3 nucleotides are TGTGCCAGCAGCCACAGCGGGGGGGCCGCCAATGAGCAGTTCTTC. Protein product: CASSHSGGAANEQFF.

This chain uses TRBV16 with TRBJ1-1, with D tentatively TRBD1 (6 bases). The V gene lost 4 bases and the J gene lost 2 bases, with 11 bases spanning the gap. CDR3 length equals 14 residues. Germline V gives CDR1 KGHSY, CDR2 FQNENV. CDR3 nucleotides: TGTGCCAGCAGCCCCGACAGGACTAACACTGAAGCTTTCTTT. Its translation: CASSPDRTNTEAFF. Filled out from reference TRBV16 and TRBJ1-1, the complete variable domain reads GEEVAQTPKHLVRGEGQKAKLYCAPIKGHSYVFWYQQVLKNEFKFLISFQNENVFDETGMPKERFSAKCLPNSPCSLEIQATKLEDSAVYFCASSPDRTNTEAFFGQGTRLTVV.

The chain has TRBV9 and TRBJ1-4; 8 nucleotides align to TRBD1. CDR1 is SGDLS, CDR2 YYNGEE, per germline. The CDR3 is 15 amino acids. Trimming cost V 4 bases and J 5 bases; bases outside gene matches: 7. The CDR3 protein is CASSPGQGQNEKLFF. In nucleotides, the CDR3 is TGTGCCAGCAGCCCCGGACAGGGCCAAAATGAAAAACTGTTTTTT.

The gene calls are TRBV7-9 and TRBJ1-1, with TRBD1 identical over 7 bases. J gave up 12 bases and V 1 base, and 2 bases lay outside the gene matches. The CDR3 has 11 residues. Germline CDR1 reads SEHNR; CDR2 reads FQNEAQ (reference sequence). In nucleotides, the CDR3 is TGTGCCAGCAGCTTAGGACAGGGACCTTTCTTT. Residues: CASSLGQGPFF.

The rearrangement links TRBV5-6 to TRBJ1-4, with D perhaps matching TRBD1 (6 bases). V dropped 1 base and J dropped 8 bases, with 21 bases sitting between them. Per germline, CDR1 SGHDT and CDR2 YYEEEE. This CDR3 spans 17 amino acids. Here the CDR3 reads CASSLSIRGFEPEKLFF. CDR3 DNA: TGTGCCAGCAGCTTGAGTATAAGGGGGTTTGAACCAGAAAAACTGTTTTTT. The full variable domain, completed using reference TRBV5-6 and TRBJ1-4, is DAGVTQSPTHLIKTRGQQVTLRCSPKSGHDTVSWYQQALGQGPQFIFQYYEEEERQRGNFPDRFSGHQFPNYSSELNVNALLLGDSALYLCASSLSIRGFEPEKLFFGSGTQLSVL.

This chain connects TRBV11-2 to TRBJ2-7; 9 bases are a match to TRBD1. The CDR3 covers 14 residues. Germline V gives CDR1 SGHAT, CDR2 FQNNGV. J gave up 7 bases and V 3 bases, and 7 bases lay outside the gene matches. In DNA, the CDR3 is TGTGCCAGCAGCTTTCCGGGACAGGGTGGGGAGCAGTACTTC. As protein: CASSFPGQGGEQYF. Using reference TRBV11-2 and TRBJ2-7 for the parts outside the CDR3, the full variable domain is EAGVAQSPRYKIIEKRQSVAFWCNPISGHATLYWYQQILGQGPKLLIQFQNNGVVDDSQLPKDRFSAERLKGVDSTLKIQPAKLEDSAVYLCASSFPGQGGEQYFGPGTRLTVT.